Below, 23 T cell receptor beta chains from the same sample are listed, as sequenced in a study of cytomegalovirus exposure and HLA in healthy donors. PCR used 60 Vbeta primers and 13 Jbeta primers. Sequencing used immunoSEQ multiplex PCR; TCRdb keeps in-frame clones, though not all of them. The sample records 35,000 to 50,000 clones, around 53% being singletons. Material for sequencing was PBMCs. Receptor source: a man between 60 and 70 years old in good health and CMV-seronegative.

This clone was counted between two and nine times. The chain is built from TRBV2 and TRBJ2-1; tentative D call: TRBD2 (5 bases). The V gene lost 8 bases and the J gene lost 7 bases, with 15 bases spanning the gap. Germline assignment: CDR1 SNHLY and CDR2 FYNNEI. The CDR3 has 13 amino acids. CDR3 protein: CASGEGLWNEQFF. The CDR3 DNA follows: TGTGCCAGCGGAGAGGGCCTGTGGAATGAGCAGTTCTTC. Looking up the rest from reference TRBV2 and TRBJ2-1 gives the full variable domain: EPEVTQTPSHQVTQMGQEVILRCVPISNHLYFYWYRQILGQKVEFLVSFYNNEISEKSEIFDDQFSVERPDGSNFTLKIRSTKLEDSAMYFCASGEGLWNEQFFGPGTRLTVL.

This rearrangement joins TRBV7-2 to TRBJ2-3; TRBD2 is a possible D gene (6 bases). V was pared by 7 bases and J by 1 base, with 12 bases between. The length of the CDR3 is 14 residues. Germline CDR1 is SGHTA and CDR2 is FQGNSA. The DNA for the CDR3 is TGTGCCAGCACTCTAGCGACCGGCACAGATACGCAGTATTTT. Amino acid sequence: CASTLATGTDTQYF.

V usage is TRBV29-1 and J usage is TRBJ2-2, with D unresolved. This CDR3 is built from 12 residues. Trimming left V 5 bases short and J 1 base short, with 5 bases between. The germline CDR1 and CDR2 sequences are SQVTM and ANQGSEA. The DNA for the CDR3 is TGCAGCGTTCCCTTGAACACCGGGGAGCTGTTTTTT. This sequence encodes CSVPLNTGELFF.

DNA of the CDR3: TGCGCCAGCAGCCAAGTACAGGGGGCTGAGGATACGCAGTATTTT. This translates into CASSQVQGAEDTQYF. J is TRBJ2-3 and V is TRBV4-1, with 9 bases matching TRBD1. The ends lost 1 base at V and 6 bases at J; junction bases unmatched: 5. Germline-derived CDR1 and CDR2 are MGHRA and YSYEKL. The CDR3 consists of 15 residues.

V and J are TRBV6-5 and TRBJ1-1, with D perhaps matching TRBD1 (6 bases). The germline CDR1 and CDR2 sequences are MNHEY and SVGAGI. Trimming left V 5 bases short and J 1 base short, with 8 bases between. CDR3 length: 13 residues. This CDR3 reads CASSRQENTEAFF. CDR3 sequence (DNA): TGTGCCAGCAGTCGACAGGAGAACACTGAAGCTTTCTTT.

This clone was seen more than once but under ten times. This chain connects TRBV30 to TRBJ2-1, with 8 bases aligning to TRBD2. V lost 4 bases and J lost 6; bases outside the gene matches: 5. Germline V gene data show CDR1 as GTSNPN and CDR2 as SVGIG (reference sequence). The CDR3 runs to 13 residues. The CDR3 DNA reads TGTGCCTGGAACCCCGGGACTAGCAATGAGCAGTTCTTC. It codes for CAWNPGTSNEQFF.

This clone has only a few counts. The CDR3 nucleotides read TGTGCCAGCAGCGCCCGACTAGCGGGAGGATACAATGAGCAGTTCTTC. It specifies CASSARLAGGYNEQFF. The chain is built from TRBV11-2 and TRBJ2-1; TRBD2 matches at 13 bases. This CDR3 contains 16 residues. The V and J ends lost 5 bases and 4 bases, in that order; junction bases with no gene match: 5. In germline, CDR1 is SGHAT, CDR2 FQNNGV.

The chain joins TRBV10-2 to TRBJ1-4; 8 bases fit TRBD1. The V and J ends lost 5 bases and 5 bases, in that order; junction bases with no gene match: 1. In germline, CDR1 is WSHSY, CDR2 SAAADI. The CDR3 runs 13 residues. The CDR3 here is CASSWDRNEKLFF. The CDR3 region has the DNA TGCGCCAGCAGTTGGGACAGGAATGAAAAACTGTTTTTT.

This clone turned up a few times. As DNA, the CDR3 is TGTGCCAGCAGCAAGGGACGGGGGGCGGAAAAACTGTTTTTT. Its translation: CASSKGRGAEKLFF. V is TRBV6-5 and J is TRBJ1-4; D is perhaps TRBD1 (6 bases). This CDR3 region has 14 residues. The V end was cut by 6 bases, the J end by 8 bases, with 16 bases between. Germline assignment: CDR1 MNHEY and CDR2 SVGAGI.

The chain has TRBV7-9 and TRBJ2-4; TRBD1 matches at 8 bases. Germline V gives CDR1 SEHNR, CDR2 FQNEAQ (reference sequence). The CDR3 runs to 15 residues. The junction had 11 bases not matched to a gene; V was cut back by 5 bases and J by 8 bases. The CDR3 DNA follows: TGTGCCAGCAGCCGACGGACAGGGTCGGTTGACATTCAGTACTTC. Translation: CASSRRTGSVDIQYF.

The chain links TRBV5-1 to TRBJ2-7; D not resolved. Germline V lookup: CDR1 SGHRS, CDR2 YFSETQ. V was pared by 1 base and J by 4 bases, with 9 bases between. This CDR3 is 13 amino acids long. CDR3 sequence reads: CASSLTDQYEQYF. CDR3 sequence (DNA): TGCGCCAGCAGCTTGACAGACCAGTACGAGCAGTACTTC. Complete variable domain (other parts from reference TRBV5-1 and TRBJ2-7): KAGVTQTPRYLIKTRGQQVTLSCSPISGHRSVSWYQQTPGQGLQFLFEYFSETQRNKGNFPGRFSGRQFSNSRSEMNVSTLELGDSALYLCASSLTDQYEQYFGPGTRLTVT.

J is TRBJ1-4 and V is TRBV10-3; weak D call: TRBD1 (6 bases). Trimming stripped 1 base from V and 2 bases from J, with 8 bases between. CDR3 size: 15 residues. CDR1 ENHRY and CDR2 SYGVKD come from the germline V gene. In DNA, the CDR3 is TGTGCCATCAGTGAGTGGCAGGGGACTAATGAAAAACTGTTTTTT. Residues: CAISEWQGTNEKLFF.

This clone has a handful of counts. The chain couples TRBV28 to TRBJ1-4, with D possibly being TRBD1 (5 bases). The CDR3 runs 15 residues. The V end was cut by 6 bases, the J end by 5 bases, with 16 bases between. Looked up from germline, CDR1 is MDHEN and CDR2 is SYDVKM. CDR3 region: CASSPPGGLNEKLFF. The CDR3 DNA reads TGTGCCAGCAGCCCCCCCGGGGGGTTGAATGAAAAACTGTTTTTT.

The V gene is TRBV7-2, the J gene TRBJ1-2, with D perhaps TRBD1 (6 bases). Deletions cut 5 bases from V and 2 bases from J, with 12 bases between. This CDR3 is built from 14 residues. Germline CDR1 and CDR2: SGHTA and FQGNSA. The CDR3 coding sequence is TGTGCCAGCAGCCGCCAGGGGTCCAACTATGGCTACACCTTC. Protein: CASSRQGSNYGYTF.

The V call is TRBV4-2, the J call TRBJ1-5; D ambiguous. CDR3 size: 15 residues. The V gene's germline CDR1 is LGHNA and CDR2 YNFKEQ. The V end lost 2 bases, the J end lost 0 bases, and 8 bases lay between the germline ends. The CDR3 here is CASSQSEHSNQPQHF. As DNA, the CDR3 is TGTGCCAGCAGCCAATCGGAGCATAGCAATCAGCCCCAGCATTTT.

The V and J genes are TRBV6-1 and TRBJ1-5, with a possible D match to TRBD1 (5 bases). V lost 4 bases to trimming and J lost 0 bases, with 10 bases between them. This CDR3 spans 15 amino acids. CDR1 MNHNS and CDR2 SASEGT come from the germline V gene. The CDR3 protein is CASSAVGVSNQPQHF. The CDR3 DNA reads TGTGCCAGCAGTGCCGTAGGGGTTAGCAATCAGCCCCAGCATTTT.

V is TRBV7-6 and J is TRBJ2-5; 11 bases agree with TRBD2. Germline trimming cut 5 bases from V and 5 bases from J; bases unmatched to any gene: 10. Per the germline V gene, CDR1 is SGHVS and CDR2 is FNYEAQ. The CDR3 length is 16 residues. In DNA form, the CDR3 reads TGTGCCAGCAGCATCCCCCTACTAGCGGGAGCGGAGACCCAGTACTTC. It specifies CASSIPLLAGAETQYF.

CDR3 coding DNA: TGTGCCAGCAGCCCAAACTGGGACAGGTCCTACGAGCAGTACTTC. Translated: CASSPNWDRSYEQYF. The chain recombines TRBV9 with TRBJ2-7; 8 bases align to TRBD1. The CDR3 spans 15 residues. Germline-derived CDR1 and CDR2 are SGDLS and YYNGEE. V was clipped by 4 bases and J by 1 base; unmatched bases: 7.

J is TRBJ2-7 and V is TRBV9; 9 bases are a match to TRBD2. The CDR3 sequence is 14 residues long. CDR1 and CDR2 from the germline V gene are SGDLS and YYNGEE. With V trimmed by 6 bases and J by 5 bases, 9 bases remained unmatched. This CDR3 is CASTYSSGSNEQYF. The CDR3 DNA is TGTGCCAGCACCTACAGTAGCGGGAGTAACGAGCAGTACTTC. The complete variable domain, with remaining parts taken from reference TRBV9 and TRBJ2-7, reads DSGVTQTPKHLITATGQRVTLRCSPRSGDLSVYWYQQSLDQGLQFLIQYYNGEERAKGNILERFSAQQFPDLHSELNLSSLELGDSALYFCASTYSSGSNEQYFGPGTRLTVT.

The CDR3 DNA reads TGTGCCAGCGTCCGGGACAGGGGGGACACCATATATTTT. Translating it yields CASVRDRGDTIYF. This chain uses TRBV16 with TRBJ1-3, with 11 bases lining up with TRBD1. V lost 8 bases and J lost 8; bases outside the gene matches: 5. The length of the CDR3 is 13 residues. Germline CDR1 KGHSY, CDR2 FQNENV.

V is TRBV6-6 and J is TRBJ2-7; 7 bases match TRBD2. Germline loops: CDR1 MNHNY, CDR2 SVGAGI (reference sequence). The CDR3 covers 12 residues. The V segment lost 5 bases and the J segment 7 bases; nucleotides outside the gene matches: 5. CDR3 bases: TGTGCCAGCAGTCCGGGGAGGGAGGAGCAGTACTTC. Translation: CASSPGREEQYF.

The chain links TRBV5-6 to TRBJ2-7; 9 positions agree with TRBD2. The CDR3 spans 15 residues. V gave up 0 bases and J gave up 6 bases; unmatched junction bases: 7. CDR1 and CDR2 (germline): SGHDT, YYEEEE. CDR3 bases: TGTGCCAGCAGCTTGGCCTCGGGACTAGCAGGCGAGCAGTACTTC. Its translation is CASSLASGLAGEQYF.

There are a few counts of this clone. The genes are TRBV5-1 and TRBJ1-1; possibly TRBD1 for D (5 bases). Per germline, CDR1 SGHRS and CDR2 YFSETQ. The CDR3 is 15 amino acids. The V end was cut by 4 bases, the J end by 4 bases, with 17 bases between. This CDR3 is CASSSEGLGGTEAFF. As DNA, the CDR3 is TGCGCCAGCAGCAGCGAGGGGTTGGGGGGCACTGAAGCTTTCTTT.